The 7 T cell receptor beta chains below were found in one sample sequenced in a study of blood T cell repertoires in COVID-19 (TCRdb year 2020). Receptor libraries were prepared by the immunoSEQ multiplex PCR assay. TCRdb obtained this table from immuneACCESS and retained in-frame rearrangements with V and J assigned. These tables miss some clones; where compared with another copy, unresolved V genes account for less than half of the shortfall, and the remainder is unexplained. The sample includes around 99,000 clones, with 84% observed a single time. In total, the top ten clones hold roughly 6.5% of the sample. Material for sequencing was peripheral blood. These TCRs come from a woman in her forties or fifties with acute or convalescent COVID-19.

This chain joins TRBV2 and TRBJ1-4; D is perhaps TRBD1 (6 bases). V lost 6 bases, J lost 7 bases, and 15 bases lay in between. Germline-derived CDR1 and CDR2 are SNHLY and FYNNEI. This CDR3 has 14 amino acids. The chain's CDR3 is CASREQGIGEKLFF. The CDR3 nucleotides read TGTGCCAGCAGGGAACAGGGCATCGGTGAAAAACTGTTTTTT. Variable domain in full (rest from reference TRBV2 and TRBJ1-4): EPEVTQTPSHQVTQMGQEVILRCVPISNHLYFYWYRQILGQKVEFLVSFYNNEISEKSEIFDDQFSVERPDGSNFTLKIRSTKLEDSAMYFCASREQGIGEKLFFGSGTQLSVL.

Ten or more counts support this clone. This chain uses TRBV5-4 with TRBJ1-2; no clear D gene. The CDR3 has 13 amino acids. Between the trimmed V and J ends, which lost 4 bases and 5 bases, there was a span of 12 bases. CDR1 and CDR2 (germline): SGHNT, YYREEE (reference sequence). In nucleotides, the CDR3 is TGTGCCAGCAGCGTAGGACTTCAGTATGGCTACACCTTC. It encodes CASSVGLQYGYTF.

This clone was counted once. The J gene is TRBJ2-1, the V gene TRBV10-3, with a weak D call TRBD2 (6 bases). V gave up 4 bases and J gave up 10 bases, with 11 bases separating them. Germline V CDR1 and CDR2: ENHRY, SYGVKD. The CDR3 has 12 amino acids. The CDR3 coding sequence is TGTGCCATCAGTGGGGGGACTGGAGAGCAGTTCTTC. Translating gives CAISGGTGEQFF.

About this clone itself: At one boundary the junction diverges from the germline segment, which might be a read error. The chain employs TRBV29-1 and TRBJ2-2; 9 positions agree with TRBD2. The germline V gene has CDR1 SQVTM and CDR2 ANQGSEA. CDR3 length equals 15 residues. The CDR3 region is CRVRRGGLNTGELFF. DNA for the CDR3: TGCCGCGTTCGGCGGGGGGGGCTGAACACCGGGGAGCTGTTTTTT.

CDR3 loop: CASSLYRTLYEQYF. The CDR3 nucleotides read TGTGCCAGCAGCCTATACCGGACACTTTACGAGCAGTACTTC. The chain carries TRBV5-8 and TRBJ2-7; tentative D call: TRBD1 (5 bases). V lost 4 bases to trimming and J lost 4 bases, with 15 bases between them. This CDR3 spans 14 amino acids. Germline CDR1 and CDR2: SGHTS and YDEGEE.

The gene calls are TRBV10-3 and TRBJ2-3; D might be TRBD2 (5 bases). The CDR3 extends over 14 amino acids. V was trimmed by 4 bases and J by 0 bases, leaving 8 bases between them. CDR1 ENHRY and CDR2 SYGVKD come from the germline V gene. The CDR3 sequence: CAISGRQSTDTQYF. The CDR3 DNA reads TGTGCCATCAGTGGGAGGCAGAGCACAGATACGCAGTATTTT.

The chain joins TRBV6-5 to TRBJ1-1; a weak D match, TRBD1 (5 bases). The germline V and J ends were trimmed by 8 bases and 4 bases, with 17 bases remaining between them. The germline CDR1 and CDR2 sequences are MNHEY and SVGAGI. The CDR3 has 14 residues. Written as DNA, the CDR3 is TGTGCCAGCCCGCCCGGGGGATGGAGCACTGAAGCTTTCTTT. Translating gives CASPPGGWSTEAFF.